These 8 T cell receptor beta chains were sequenced from one sample in a study of human T cells and chemical hapten exposure. The starting material, unfractionated whole blood, was used for total RNA extraction. TCRdb reprocessed the 5' RACE reads with MiXCR, giving one entry per CDR3 protein. The sample yields under 150,000 distinct CDR3 sequences, 15% to 20% seen once. The receptor set was obtained from a human donor in good health.

This clonotype was recorded a few times. This chain links TRBV5-1 with TRBJ2-7; D not certain. Germline-derived CDR1 and CDR2 are SGHRS and YFSETQ. Deletions cut 4 bases from V and 0 bases from J, with 11 bases between. The CDR3 extends over 14 amino acids. The CDR3 loop is CASSPRTRSYEQYF. CDR3 in DNA: TGCGCCAGCAGCCCCCGGACCCGCTCCTACGAGCAGTACTTC.

This clonotype has just a few counts. This rearrangement joins TRBV7-9 to TRBJ2-5; 9 bases are a match to TRBD1. Germline values: CDR1 SEHNR, CDR2 FQNEAQ (reference sequence). The CDR3 is made up of 14 amino acids. V was pared by 5 bases and J by 4 bases, with 5 bases of the junction left unmatched. The CDR3 reads CASSKTGGRETQYF. The CDR3 region has the DNA TGTGCCAGCAGCAAAACAGGGGGCAGAGAGACCCAGTACTTC.

The V gene is TRBV28, the J gene TRBJ1-1; no clear D. This CDR3 spans 12 amino acids. Germline CDR1 reads MDHEN; CDR2 reads SYDVKM. Trimming left V 6 bases short and J 6 bases short, with 11 bases between. The CDR3 protein is CASRLYGPEAFF. For the CDR3, the DNA is TGTGCCAGCAGACTCTACGGACCTGAAGCTTTCTTT.

The chain has TRBV11-2 and TRBJ2-7; the D is unclear. V dropped 8 bases and J dropped 6 bases, with 20 bases sitting between them. The CDR3 extends over 14 amino acids. CDR1 and CDR2 from the germline V gene are SGHAT and FQNNGV. The DNA for the CDR3 is TGTGCCAGCGCATATGGACCTGGTGCTCGCGAGCAGTACTTC. This translates into CASAYGPGAREQYF.

The sample holds a few counts of this clonotype. Because the CDR3's place on the DNA is in doubt, the DNA is left out and the CDR3 is given as listed by TCRdb. The gene calls are TRBV29-1 and TRBJ1-2; TRBD1, the table's D call, was not compared with the DNA. Per germline, CDR1 SQVTM and CDR2 ANQGSEA. The CDR3 length equals 8 residues, ends included. The CDR3 protein is CSVGTGNF.

CDR3 amino acids: CASSQAILTGDGYTF. The CDR3 DNA reads TGCGCCAGCAGCCAGGCCATTTTGACAGGAGATGGCTACACCTTC. This rearrangement joins TRBV4-1 to TRBJ1-2; a possible D gene is TRBD1 (6 bases). The CDR3 consists of 15 residues. The ends were cut back, 3 bases at V and 6 bases at J, with 17 bases in the middle. Germline V gene data show CDR1 as MGHRA and CDR2 as YSYEKL.

The chain couples TRBV5-1 to TRBJ2-7, with 7 bases aligning to TRBD1. Germline V CDR1 and CDR2: SGHRS, YFSETQ. With 4 bases clipped from V and 6 bases from J, the junction kept 7 bases outside the gene matches. The CDR3 length is 13 residues. The CDR3 sequence is CASSVEGASEQYF. For the CDR3, the DNA is TGCGCCAGCAGCGTCGAGGGGGCAAGCGAGCAGTACTTC.

Note on this clonotype: The junction does not match germline at one end; this may be a read error. The chain is built from TRBV7-2 and TRBJ2-4; D ambiguous. The germline CDR1 and CDR2 sequences are SGHTA and FQGNSA. The CDR3 sequence is 9 residues long. CDR3 amino acids: CASSSPEMF. CDR3 sequence (DNA): TGTGCCAGCAGCTCCCCCGAAATGTTC.